A selection of T cell receptor beta chains follows, all from one sample in a study of T cells after yellow fever vaccination. TCRdb re-called the 5' RACE reads through MiXCR, storing one row per CDR3 protein. The repertoire consists of 400,000 to 650,000 distinct CDR3 sequences, with roughly a fifth occurring once and the leading ten covering about a sixth. Material: PBMCs, obtained 21 days after the first yellow fever vaccination. The receptors come from a man aged 18 to 29 who received the YFV17D yellow fever vaccine. Each CDR3 is given with its conserved first and last residue. The order of the fields is J gene, clone size, V gene, D gene, CDR3 DNA, CDR3 protein. D genes are given only for firm matches. Only some rows state a clone size, as once, few, many or a class for expanded clones.

J: TRBJ1-1
size: -
V: TRBV11-2
D: TRBD1
DNA: TGTGCCAGCAGCAGTGACAGGGGGCTAGCTTTCTTT
CDR3: CASSSDRGLAFF

J: TRBJ2-3
size: few
V: TRBV28
D: TRBD2
DNA: TGTGCCAGCACCCCCCGGGGGGCAGATACGCAGTATTTT
CDR3: CASTPRGADTQYF

J: TRBJ2-5
size: -
V: TRBV7-3
D: TRBD2
DNA: TGTGCCAGCAGCCTCTCGGGGGGGCGGCTAGAGACCCATTACTTC
CDR3: CASSLSGGRLETHYF

J: TRBJ2-2
size: few
V: TRBV24-1
D: -
DNA: TGTGCCACCAGTGACCCTGCCGGGGAGCTGTTTTTT
CDR3: CATSDPAGELFF

J: TRBJ2-5
size: few
V: TRBV12-5
D: -
DNA: TGTGCTAGTGGTTCCGGTTTGGGTGTATGGGAGACCCAGTACTTC
CDR3: CASGSGLGVWETQYF

J: TRBJ1-2
size: few
V: TRBV7-2
D: -
DNA: TGTGCCAGCAGCCGTGGTAGAGATGGCTACACCTTC
CDR3: CASSRGRDGYTF

J: TRBJ2-1
size: -
V: TRBV7-2
D: -
DNA: TGTGCCAGCAGCCCTCAGGGACGGATGAGCTCCTACAATGAGCAGTTCTTC
CDR3: CASSPQGRMSSYNEQFF

J: TRBJ1-1
size: -
V: TRBV29-1
D: -
DNA: TGCAGCGTTGAAAGGGTCCCCATGAACACTGAAGCTTTCTTT
CDR3: CSVERVPMNTEAFF

J: TRBJ1-1
size: -
V: TRBV21-1
D: -
DNA: TGTGCCAGCAGCAAAGCGGGAGGGGTTAACACTGAAGCTTTCTTT
CDR3: CASSKAGGVNTEAFF

J: TRBJ2-3
size: -
V: TRBV6-5
D: -
DNA: TGTGCCAGCAGTTACCTGGAGGGCCTAGATACGCAGTATTTT
CDR3: CASSYLEGLDTQYF

J: TRBJ2-3
size: -
V: TRBV29-1
D: -
DNA: TGCAGCGTTCTGCTAGCCCTAGGTAGAGATACGCAGTATTTT
CDR3: CSVLLALGRDTQYF

J: TRBJ2-6
size: -
V: TRBV9
D: TRBD1
DNA: TGTGCCAGCAGCGCGAGAGGGGGACAGGGGGTTCCTGGGGCCAACGTCCTGACTTTC
CDR3: CASSARGGQGVPGANVLTF

J: TRBJ2-2
size: few
V: TRBV6-2/TRBV6-3
D: TRBD1
DNA: TGTGCCAGCCGAATCTCCGGGACAGGGGCTCTCGGGGAGCTGTTTTTT
CDR3: CASRISGTGALGELFF

J: TRBJ1-6
size: few
V: TRBV4-1
D: TRBD1
DNA: TGCGCCAGCAGCCAAGTCCCGACAGGGGGCATCGCCTATAATTCACCCCTCCACTTT
CDR3: CASSQVPTGGIAYNSPLHF

J: TRBJ2-1
size: -
V: TRBV4-1
D: -
DNA: TGCGCCAGCAGCTTCCCCGGGTCCCTGGACGAGCAGTTCTTC
CDR3: CASSFPGSLDEQFF

J: TRBJ2-2
size: few
V: TRBV11-3
D: -
DNA: TGTGCCAGCAGCCAAGGCGGCGGCGGAACCGGGGAGCTGTTTTTT
CDR3: CASSQGGGGTGELFF

J: TRBJ2-6
size: -
V: TRBV2
D: -
DNA: TGTGCCAGGCCCGTTGGGGCCAACGTCCTGACTTTC
CDR3: CARPVGANVLTF

J: TRBJ2-3
size: -
V: TRBV5-1
D: TRBD1
DNA: TGCGCCAGCAGCTCCACGGGACAGGGGGCAGATACGCAGTATTTT
CDR3: CASSSTGQGADTQYF

J: TRBJ1-1
size: few
V: TRBV5-1
D: -
DNA: TGCGCCAGCAGCTTGGGACCTGTAACCACTGAAGCTTTCTTT
CDR3: CASSLGPVTTEAFF

J: TRBJ2-1
size: few
V: TRBV18
D: -
DNA: TGTGCCAGCTCACCACCGAAGTCCAGCTACAACAATGAGCAGTTCTTC
CDR3: CASSPPKSSYNNEQFF

J: TRBJ1-2
size: -
V: TRBV5-6
D: TRBD1
DNA: TGTGCCAGCAGTTTCTACAGGGGATTCTATGGCTACACCTTC
CDR3: CASSFYRGFYGYTF

J: TRBJ2-2
size: -
V: TRBV20-1
D: TRBD1
DNA: TGCAGTGCTAGAGACTGGGACAGTGCCGGGGAGCTGTTTTTT
CDR3: CSARDWDSAGELFF

J: TRBJ1-6
size: many
V: TRBV9
D: TRBD1
DNA: TGTGCCAGCAGCCCACGGGACAGAATTAATTCACCCCTCCACTTT
CDR3: CASSPRDRINSPLHF

J: TRBJ2-7
size: once
V: TRBV27
D: -
DNA: TGTGCCAGCAGCATAGACCTCCAGGTTTCCTCCTACGAGCAGTACTTC
CDR3: CASSIDLQVSSYEQYF

J: TRBJ2-7
size: -
V: TRBV4-1
D: TRBD1
DNA: TGCGCCAGCAGCCCATCCGGGACAGGGATAAACGAGCAGTACTTC
CDR3: CASSPSGTGINEQYF

J: TRBJ1-2
size: -
V: TRBV4-3
D: -
DNA: TGCGCCAGCAGCCAAGGGGCAGGTCTGACCTATGGCTACACCTTC
CDR3: CASSQGAGLTYGYTF

J: TRBJ1-1
size: few
V: TRBV18
D: -
DNA: TGTGCCAGCTCACCCCTCGACGGCAACACTGAAGCTTTCTTT
CDR3: CASSPLDGNTEAFF

J: TRBJ1-4
size: -
V: TRBV5-1
D: -
DNA: TGCGCCAGCAGCTCAGGACAGACAACTAATGAAAAACTGTTTTTT
CDR3: CASSSGQTTNEKLFF

J: TRBJ2-6
size: many
V: TRBV11-1
D: -
DNA: TGTGCCAGCAGCTCCTTCCAGTACGGCTCTGGGGCCAACGTCCTGACTTTC
CDR3: CASSSFQYGSGANVLTF

J: TRBJ2-5
size: few
V: TRBV5-1
D: -
DNA: TGCGCCAGCAGCTTGGCCGCGCCAGGGCCCGAGACCCAGTACTTC
CDR3: CASSLAAPGPETQYF

J: TRBJ2-5
size: few
V: TRBV6-5
D: -
DNA: TGTGCCAGCAGTTACTCGCGAGGCTCATCTCTCGGGACCCAGTACTTC
CDR3: CASSYSRGSSLGTQYF

J: TRBJ2-1
size: few
V: TRBV19
D: TRBD1
DNA: TGTGCCAGTAGCGGAGTCCGGGACAGGCGTTATAATGAGCAGTTCTTC
CDR3: CASSGVRDRRYNEQFF

J: TRBJ1-4
size: -
V: TRBV4-3
D: TRBD1
DNA: TGCGCCAGCAGCCAAGATGGGAGGACAGGGCGTAATGAAAAACTGTTTTTT
CDR3: CASSQDGRTGRNEKLFF

J: TRBJ1-4
size: -
V: TRBV10-1
D: -
DNA: TGCGCCAGCAGCCACTCTTCATCAGGGGAGGATGAAAAACTGTTTTTT
CDR3: CASSHSSSGEDEKLFF

J: TRBJ2-5
size: few
V: TRBV5-6
D: TRBD1
DNA: TGTGCCAGCAGCTTCCGGGACAGGGGTTCCCAAGAGACCCAGTACTTC
CDR3: CASSFRDRGSQETQYF

J: TRBJ2-5
size: -
V: TRBV7-8
D: TRBD1
DNA: TGTGCCAGCAGCTCCGAATCAGGGGGTGGCCAAGAGACCCAGTACTTC
CDR3: CASSSESGGGQETQYF

J: TRBJ1-4
size: -
V: TRBV18
D: -
DNA: TGTGCCAGCTCACCGGGGGCAAGGGAAAAACTGTTTTTT
CDR3: CASSPGAREKLFF

J: TRBJ2-7
size: -
V: TRBV11-2
D: TRBD2
DNA: TGTGCCAGCAGCTTAGAACTAGCGGCTACCTACGAGCAGTACTTC
CDR3: CASSLELAATYEQYF

J: TRBJ2-1
size: -
V: TRBV7-2
D: TRBD2
DNA: TGTGCCAGCAGCTCTCCCGCGGGCGGGGGGGCCCGGAATGAGCAGTTCTTC
CDR3: CASSSPAGGGARNEQFF

J: TRBJ1-6
size: once
V: TRBV4-1
D: -
DNA: TGCGCCAGCAGCCCGCAGGGTCCCAATTCACCCCTCCACTTT
CDR3: CASSPQGPNSPLHF

J: TRBJ2-2
size: few
V: TRBV5-1
D: -
DNA: TGCGCCAGCAGCTTGGCCGAAGCGGTGAACACCGGGGAGCTGTTTTTT
CDR3: CASSLAEAVNTGELFF

J: TRBJ2-3
size: few
V: TRBV29-1
D: TRBD2
DNA: TGCAGCATAAGCGGGGGGGCCAGGACAGATACGCAGTATTTT
CDR3: CSISGGARTDTQYF

J: TRBJ1-1
size: -
V: TRBV20-1
D: -
DNA: TGCAGTGCTAGAGATCCCAGAGGCACTGAAGCTTTCTTT
CDR3: CSARDPRGTEAFF

J: TRBJ1-2
size: -
V: TRBV4-1
D: -
DNA: TGCGCCAGCAGCCGAGATCCGGGCAACTATGGCTACACCTTC
CDR3: CASSRDPGNYGYTF

J: TRBJ1-3
size: -
V: TRBV29-1
D: -
DNA: TGCAGCGGGAGCTCAGGGAGCTCTGGAAACACCATATATTTT
CDR3: CSGSSGSSGNTIYF

J: TRBJ2-5
size: many
V: TRBV7-9
D: -
DNA: TGTGCCAGCAGCTTATACAGAGAGGAAGAGACCCAGTACTTC
CDR3: CASSLYREEETQYF

J: TRBJ1-1
size: -
V: TRBV29-1
D: -
DNA: TGCAGCGTTTACGGGTCGAGGGCTTTCTTT
CDR3: CSVYGSRAFF

J: TRBJ1-5
size: few
V: TRBV6-2/TRBV6-3
D: -
DNA: TGTGCCAGCAGTTATCCTTTTGGTCAGCCCCAGCATTTT
CDR3: CASSYPFGQPQHF

J: TRBJ1-2
size: -
V: TRBV28
D: -
DNA: TGTGCCAGCAACCCTAAGGGAATAGACTATGGCTACACCTTC
CDR3: CASNPKGIDYGYTF

J: TRBJ2-3
size: -
V: TRBV6-2/TRBV6-3
D: -
DNA: TGTGCCAGCAGACCGCTCTCGCTTATCGTGGAAACTAGGGGCCGATTCACAGATACGCAGTATTTT
CDR3: CASRPLSLIVETRGRFTDTQYF

J: TRBJ2-4
size: -
V: TRBV28
D: -
DNA: TGTGCCAGCCTTTCGGAGGACATTCAGTACTTC
CDR3: CASLSEDIQYF

J: TRBJ1-1
size: few
V: TRBV6-2/TRBV6-3
D: -
DNA: TGTGCCAGCAGTTACCAACAGCGGATGGCTGAAGCTTTCTTT
CDR3: CASSYQQRMAEAFF

J: TRBJ1-3
size: few
V: TRBV20-1
D: -
DNA: TGCAGTGCTATTTCAGGGGTTACAGGAAACACCATATATTTT
CDR3: CSAISGVTGNTIYF